A single sample gave rise to the 19 T cell receptor beta chains below, sequenced in a study of blood T cell repertoires in COVID-19. Only in-frame clones appear in the TCRdb table, and some are missing; sequencing was by immunoSEQ multiplex PCR. The sample has roughly 75,000 clones; about 85% are singletons. Material for sequencing was peripheral blood. The origin of the receptors is a man between 50 and 59 years old with COVID-19, enrolled during active disease.

The genes are TRBV25-1 and TRBJ1-5, with 7 bases lining up with TRBD1. J was trimmed by 2 bases and V by 3 bases; bases with no gene match: 7. Looked up from germline, CDR1 is MGHDK and CDR2 is SYGVNS. The CDR3 is 16 amino acids. The chain's CDR3 is CASSDTTGTGNQPQHF. CDR3 sequence (DNA): TGTGCCAGCAGTGACACGACAGGGACGGGCAATCAGCCCCAGCATTTT. Together with reference TRBV25-1 and TRBJ1-5, the CDR3 gives the full variable domain: EADIYQTPRYLVIGTGKKITLECSQTMGHDKMYWYQQDPGMELHLIHYSYGVNSTEKGDLSSESTVSRIRTEHFPLTLESARPSHTSQYLCASSDTTGTGNQPQHFGDGTRLSIL.

The rearrangement links TRBV9 to TRBJ2-7; TRBD2 matches 10 bases. Looked up from germline, CDR1 is SGDLS and CDR2 is YYNGEE. CDR3 size: 15 residues. The V gene end was trimmed by 2 bases and the J gene end by 3 bases; junction bases not matched to a gene: 5. The CDR3 DNA follows: TGTGCCAGCAGCGTTGCCGGGACTAGCGACTACGAGCAGTACTTC. Encoded protein: CASSVAGTSDYEQYF.

This chain joins TRBV11-2 and TRBJ2-7; 9 bases are shared with TRBD1. The CDR3 totals 14 residues. V shed 5 bases and J 5 bases; nucleotides not matched to a gene: 7. Germline assignment: CDR1 SGHAT and CDR2 FQNNGV. The CDR3 here is CASSGTTGGNEQYF. Here the CDR3 DNA reads TGTGCCAGCAGCGGGACGACAGGGGGTAACGAGCAGTACTTC.

This clone was found once. V gene TRBV19 combines with J gene TRBJ1-6; 7 bases agree with TRBD1. The CDR3 consists of 14 residues. V was clipped by 7 bases and J by 6 bases; unmatched bases: 6. Germline CDR1 LNHDA, CDR2 SQIVND (reference sequence). The CDR3 spells CASTPGQSNSPLHF. The CDR3 coding sequence is TGTGCCAGTACCCCGGGACAGAGTAATTCACCCCTCCACTTT.

This clone has more than one count but fewer than ten. V is TRBV3-1 (or the pseudogene TRBV3-2) and J is TRBJ2-7, with 11 bases matching TRBD1. J gave up 2 bases and V 4 bases, and 4 bases lay outside the gene matches. The V gene's germline CDR1 is LGHDT and CDR2 YNNKEL (reference sequence). This CDR3 region has 15 residues. CDR3 sequence (DNA): TGTGCCAGCAGCCCCGGGACAGGGGGTCCCTACGAGCAGTACTTC. Protein product: CASSPGTGGPYEQYF.

The chain carries TRBV4-3 and TRBJ2-1; D gene ambiguous. CDR3 size: 18 residues. The ends were cut back, 1 base at V and 0 bases at J, with 16 bases in the middle. Per germline, CDR1 LGHNA and CDR2 YSLEER. CDR3 DNA: TGCGCCAGCAGCCAAGCCCCGGGTGGTGGCGGCTCCTACAATGAGCAGTTCTTC. Translated, it gives CASSQAPGGGGSYNEQFF.

V and J are TRBV5-1 and TRBJ2-5, with D perhaps matching TRBD2 (6 bases). The CDR3 sequence is 15 residues long. V shed 0 bases and J shed 3 bases, with 12 bases lying between them. From germline, CDR1 is SGHRS and CDR2 YFSETQ. CDR3 region: CASSLAPGLEETQYF. The CDR3 coding sequence is TGCGCCAGCAGCTTGGCCCCGGGACTGGAAGAGACCCAGTACTTC.

The chain combines TRBV28 with TRBJ2-1, with 12 bases lining up with TRBD2. The trim removed 7 bases at V and 6 bases at J, leaving 13 bases unmatched. CDR3 size: 17 residues. Germline V gene sequence: CDR1 MDHEN, CDR2 SYDVKM. CDR3: CASTFGLAGGTSNEQFF. CDR3 DNA sequence: TGTGCCAGCACCTTCGGGCTAGCGGGAGGGACTAGCAATGAGCAGTTCTTC. Using reference TRBV28 and TRBJ2-1 for the parts outside the CDR3, the full variable domain is DVKVTQSSRYLVKRTGEKVFLECVQDMDHENMFWYRQDPGLGLRLIYFSYDVKMKEKGDIPEGYSVSREKKERFSLILESASTNQTSMYLCASTFGLAGGTSNEQFFGPGTRLTVL.

The sample holds a few counts of this clone. The V call is TRBV28, the J call TRBJ2-7; TRBD1 aligns across 10 bases. V shed 2 bases and J 5 bases; nucleotides not matched to a gene: 6. CDR3 length: 15 residues. Germline CDR1 and CDR2: MDHEN and SYDVKM. CDR3 coding DNA: TGTGCCAGCAGTTTAATGGGACAGGGGATAGACGAGCAGTACTTC. Residues: CASSLMGQGIDEQYF.

V usage is TRBV5-1 and J usage is TRBJ2-3; 11 bases line up with TRBD2. Germline trimming cut 5 bases from V and 1 base from J; bases unmatched to any gene: 3. This CDR3 has 15 residues. Germline V CDR1 and CDR2: SGHRS, YFSETQ. As DNA, the CDR3 is TGCGCCAGCAGGCCGGGACTAGCGGGCACAGATACGCAGTATTTT. Its protein is CASRPGLAGTDTQYF.

The chain recombines TRBV2 with TRBJ2-4; D is ambiguous. The V and J ends lost 3 bases and 5 bases respectively, with 5 bases between them. The CDR3 is made up of 12 amino acids. Germline V gives CDR1 SNHLY, CDR2 FYNNEI. In nucleotides, the CDR3 is TGTGCCAGCAGTGAGGCCGAAAACATTCAGTACTTC. Its translation: CASSEAENIQYF.

J is TRBJ2-3 and V is TRBV13; 12 bases are a match to TRBD2. Trimming at V came to 4 bases and at J to 4 bases, leaving 6 bases not matched to a gene. The V gene's germline CDR1 is PRHDT and CDR2 FYEKMQ (reference sequence). The CDR3 extends over 16 amino acids. CDR3: CASSYRTSGNSDTQYF. The CDR3 DNA follows: TGTGCCAGCAGCTACCGGACTAGCGGGAACTCAGATACGCAGTATTTT.

The chain uses TRBV11-2 and TRBJ2-2, with 8 bases fitting TRBD2. V shed 5 bases, J shed 5 bases, and the junction held 7 bases outside the gene matches. This CDR3 spans 15 amino acids. CDR1 and CDR2 from the germline V gene are SGHAT and FQNNGV. The CDR3 DNA sequence: TGTGCCAGCAGCCCTCCGGGAGGGGGTACCGGGGAGCTGTTTTTT. It yields the protein CASSPPGGGTGELFF.

The CDR3 DNA reads TGTGCCAGCTCATCGACGTTCGGTAACAGGGGGCAGAACACTGAAGCTTTCTTT. It specifies CASSSTFGNRGQNTEAFF. The chain has TRBV18 and TRBJ1-1, with 9 bases aligning to TRBD1. This CDR3 region has 18 residues. Per the germline V gene, CDR1 is KGHSH and CDR2 is LQKENI. J lost 1 base, V lost 5 bases, and 14 bases had no gene match.

This clone came up once. The chain couples TRBV28 to TRBJ2-1, with D possibly matching TRBD1 (6 bases). Germline V gene data show CDR1 as MDHEN and CDR2 as SYDVKM. The CDR3 contains 14 residues. The V and J ends lost 7 bases and 4 bases respectively, with 14 bases between them. The CDR3 loop is CASNPSGQYNEQFF. The CDR3 DNA is TGTGCCAGCAATCCTTCGGGACAATACAATGAGCAGTTCTTC.

This chain uses TRBV11-3 with TRBJ2-7; the D gene is possibly TRBD1 (6 bases). Germline V gene lookup returns CDR1 SGHNT and CDR2 YENEEA. This CDR3 region has 14 residues. Trimming removed 2 bases at V and 0 bases at J, with 8 bases between. Here the CDR3 reads CASSLQGSSYEQYF. The CDR3 bases are TGTGCCAGCAGCTTACAGGGGAGCTCCTACGAGCAGTACTTC.

The chain has TRBV5-1 and TRBJ1-2; the D gene is possibly TRBD1 (5 bases). This CDR3 spans 16 amino acids. From germline, CDR1 is SGHRS and CDR2 YFSETQ. V was cut by 5 bases and J by 6 bases, with 23 bases left in between. The CDR3 protein is CASSPAGGMSPNGYTF. Here the CDR3 DNA reads TGCGCCAGCAGTCCAGCGGGGGGGATGTCACCGAATGGCTACACCTTC.

The count of this clone is one. The rearrangement uses TRBV5-6 and TRBJ1-3; 7 bases are a match to TRBD1. The CDR3 has 17 amino acids. Germline V gives CDR1 SGHDT, CDR2 YYEEEE. V dropped 0 bases and J dropped 4; count of bases not matched to a gene: 10. The CDR3 DNA sequence: TGTGCCAGCAGCTTGGTGGCGCCTGAGGGGGCAGGAAACACCATATATTTT. This gives the protein CASSLVAPEGAGNTIYF.

This sequence joins TRBV6-5 and TRBJ2-7; 9 positions match TRBD2. Trimming at V came to 10 bases and at J to 4 bases, leaving 8 bases not matched to a gene. The CDR3 is made up of 13 amino acids. Germline V gene data show CDR1 as MNHEY and CDR2 as SVGAGI. The CDR3 DNA follows: TGTGCCATCCATAGCGGGAGAATGTACGAGCAGTACTTC. This encodes CAIHSGRMYEQYF.